Detailed here is one T cell receptor beta chain. This specimen belongs to a study of shared clonotypes between healthy human individuals. Study in general: Donors had three CD4 naive, three CD4 memory, two CD8 naive and one CD8 memory plate apiece.

V dropped 1 base and J dropped 7; count of bases not matched to a gene: 6. The germline CDR1 and CDR2 sequences are SQVTM and ANQGSEA. The CDR3 sequence is 14 residues long. Sequencing was performed with immunoSEQ multiplex PCR; in TCRdb, only in-frame clones are kept and a portion is missing. The sample includes 650,000 to 800,000 clones, about 91% of them seen just once. Naive CD8 cells were CD45RO-negative, positively selected for CCR7, excluding terminally differentiated effector memory CD45RA+ cells. The V call is TRBV29-1, the J call TRBJ2-2; 7 nucleotides agree with TRBD2. This receptor was identified in a man in his thirties or forties in good health. Sample: naive CD8+ T cells sorted from blood. The CDR3 DNA reads as TGCAGCGTTGAAGCACTAGGGGAGGGCGGGGAGCTGTTTTTT. This gives the protein CSVEALGEGGELFF.